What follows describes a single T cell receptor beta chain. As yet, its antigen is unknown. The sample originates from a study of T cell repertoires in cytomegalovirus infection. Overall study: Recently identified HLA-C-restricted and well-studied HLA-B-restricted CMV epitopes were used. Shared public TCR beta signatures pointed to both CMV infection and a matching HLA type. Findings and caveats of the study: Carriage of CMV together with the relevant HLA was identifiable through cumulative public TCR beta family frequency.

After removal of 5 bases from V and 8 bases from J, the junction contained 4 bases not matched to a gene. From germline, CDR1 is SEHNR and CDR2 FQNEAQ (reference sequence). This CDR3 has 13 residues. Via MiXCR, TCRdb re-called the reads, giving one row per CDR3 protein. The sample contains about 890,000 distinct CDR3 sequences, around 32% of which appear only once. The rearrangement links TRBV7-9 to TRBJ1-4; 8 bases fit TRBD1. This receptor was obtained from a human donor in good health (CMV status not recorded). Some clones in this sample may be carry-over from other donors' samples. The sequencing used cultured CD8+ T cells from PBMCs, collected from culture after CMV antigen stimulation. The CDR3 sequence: CASSRQGKEKLFF. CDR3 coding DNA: TGTGCCAGCAGCCGACAGGGGAAAGAAAAACTGTTTTTT.